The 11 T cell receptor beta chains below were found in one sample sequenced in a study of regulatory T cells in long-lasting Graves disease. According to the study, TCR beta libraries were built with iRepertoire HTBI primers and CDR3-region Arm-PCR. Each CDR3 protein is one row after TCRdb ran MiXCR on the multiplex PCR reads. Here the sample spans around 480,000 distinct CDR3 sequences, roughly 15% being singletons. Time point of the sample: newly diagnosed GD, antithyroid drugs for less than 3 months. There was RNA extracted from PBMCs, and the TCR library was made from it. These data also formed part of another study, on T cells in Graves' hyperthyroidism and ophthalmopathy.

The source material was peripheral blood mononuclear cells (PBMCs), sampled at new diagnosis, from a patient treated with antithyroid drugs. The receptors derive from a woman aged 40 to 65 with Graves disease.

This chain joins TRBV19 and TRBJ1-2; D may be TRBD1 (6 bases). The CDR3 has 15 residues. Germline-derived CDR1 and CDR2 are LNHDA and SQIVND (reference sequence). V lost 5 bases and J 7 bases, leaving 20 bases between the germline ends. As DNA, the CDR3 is TGTGCCAGTAGTTCAGAAGAGGGGGGCAGGGTTGGCTACACCTTC. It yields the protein CASSSEEGGRVGYTF.

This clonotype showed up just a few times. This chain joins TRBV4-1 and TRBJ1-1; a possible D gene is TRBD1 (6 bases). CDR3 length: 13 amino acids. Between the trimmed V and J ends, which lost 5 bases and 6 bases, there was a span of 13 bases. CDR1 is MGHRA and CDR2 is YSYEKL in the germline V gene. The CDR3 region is CASSTGQYPEAFF. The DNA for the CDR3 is TGCGCCAGCAGCACCGGACAGTACCCTGAAGCTTTCTTT.

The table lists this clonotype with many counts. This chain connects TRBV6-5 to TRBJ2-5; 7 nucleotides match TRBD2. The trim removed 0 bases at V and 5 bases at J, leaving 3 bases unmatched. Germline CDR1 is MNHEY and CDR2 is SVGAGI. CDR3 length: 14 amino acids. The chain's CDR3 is CASSYSRTSETQYF. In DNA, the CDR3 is TGTGCCAGCAGTTACTCGCGGACTAGTGAGACCCAGTACTTC.

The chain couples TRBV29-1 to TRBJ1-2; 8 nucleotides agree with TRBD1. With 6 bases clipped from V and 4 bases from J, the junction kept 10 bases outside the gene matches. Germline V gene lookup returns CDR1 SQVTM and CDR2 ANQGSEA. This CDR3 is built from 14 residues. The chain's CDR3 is CSVSSGQGSYGYTF. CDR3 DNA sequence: TGCAGCGTCTCCTCCGGACAGGGATCCTATGGCTACACCTTC.

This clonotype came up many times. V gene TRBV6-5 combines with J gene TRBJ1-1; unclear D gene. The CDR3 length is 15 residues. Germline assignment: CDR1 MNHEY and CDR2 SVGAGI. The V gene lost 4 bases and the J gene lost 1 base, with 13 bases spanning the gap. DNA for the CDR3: TGTGCCAGCAGTTCAGGTTCCAGTACGAACACTGAAGCTTTCTTT. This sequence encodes CASSSGSSTNTEAFF.

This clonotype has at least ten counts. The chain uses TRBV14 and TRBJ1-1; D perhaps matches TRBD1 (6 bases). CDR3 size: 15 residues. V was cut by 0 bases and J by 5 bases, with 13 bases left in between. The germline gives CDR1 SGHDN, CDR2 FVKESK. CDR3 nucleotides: TGTGCCAGCAGCCAAGAGGTCAGACAGGTTACTGAAGCTTTCTTT. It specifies CASSQEVRQVTEAFF.

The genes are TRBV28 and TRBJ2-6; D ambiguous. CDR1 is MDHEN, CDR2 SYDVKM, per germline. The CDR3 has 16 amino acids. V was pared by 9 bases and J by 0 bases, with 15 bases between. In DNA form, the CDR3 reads TGTGCCAGTACAAACGTCCAGAGCTCTGGGGCCAACGTCCTGACTTTC. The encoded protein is CASTNVQSSGANVLTF.

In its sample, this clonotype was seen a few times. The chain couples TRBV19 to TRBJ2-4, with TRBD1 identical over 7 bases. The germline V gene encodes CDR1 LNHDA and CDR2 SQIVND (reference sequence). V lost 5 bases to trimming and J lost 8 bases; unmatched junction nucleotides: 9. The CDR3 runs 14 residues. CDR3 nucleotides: TGTGCCAGTAGTCCTAGGGACAGCCAGGACATTCAGTACTTC. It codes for CASSPRDSQDIQYF. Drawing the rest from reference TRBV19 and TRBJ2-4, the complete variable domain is DGGITQSPKYLFRKEGQNVTLSCEQNLNHDAMYWYRQDPGQGLRLIYYSQIVNDFQKGDIAEGYSVSREKKESFPLTVTSAQKNPTAFYLCASSPRDSQDIQYFGAGTRLSVL.

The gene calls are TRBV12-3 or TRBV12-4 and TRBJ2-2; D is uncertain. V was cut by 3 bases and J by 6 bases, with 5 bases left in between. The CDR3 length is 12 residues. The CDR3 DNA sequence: TGTGCCAGCAGTTTTGGCCCCGGGGAGCTGTTTTTT. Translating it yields CASSFGPGELFF.

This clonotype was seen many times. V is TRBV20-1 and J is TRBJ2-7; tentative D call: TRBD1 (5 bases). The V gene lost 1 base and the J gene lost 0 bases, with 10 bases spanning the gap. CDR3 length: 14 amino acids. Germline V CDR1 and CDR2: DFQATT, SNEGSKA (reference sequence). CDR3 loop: CSARGTSVSYEQYF. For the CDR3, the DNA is TGCAGTGCTAGAGGGACAAGCGTCTCCTACGAGCAGTACTTC.

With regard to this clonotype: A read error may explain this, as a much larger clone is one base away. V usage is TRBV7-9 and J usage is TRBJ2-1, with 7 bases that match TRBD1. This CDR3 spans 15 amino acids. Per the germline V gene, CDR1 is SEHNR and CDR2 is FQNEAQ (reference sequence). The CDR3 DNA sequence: TGTGCCAGCAGTCCCGACAGGGCGGGTTACAATGAGCAGTCCTTC. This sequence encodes CASSPDRAGYNEQSF.